The 30 T cell receptor beta chains listed next were all sequenced from one sample in a study of shared clonotypes between healthy human individuals. In the naive CD8 group, cells lacked CD45RO and were positively selected for CCR7, so terminally differentiated effector memory CD45RA+ cells were left out. The protocol was immunoSEQ multiplex PCR, while the TCRdb copy is restricted to in-frame clones and leaves out a portion. Counted here are around 2,000,000 clones, about 94% occurring once; the ten biggest clones make up more than 0.95%. The sample comprised naive CD8+ T cells sorted from blood. The receptors were gathered from a man aged 18 to 35 in good health.

The V call is TRBV30, the J call TRBJ1-1; 8 bases fit TRBD1. CDR1 is GTSNPN and CDR2 is SVGIG in the germline V gene (reference sequence). Unmatched junction bases numbered 2, after V lost 1 base and J lost 1 base. The CDR3 runs 14 residues. CDR3 in DNA: TGTGCCTGGAGTGCCGGGACAGGGAACACTGAAGCTTTCTTT. Translation gives CAWSAGTGNTEAFF.

The chain couples TRBV5-3 to TRBJ2-1; either TRBD1 or TRBD2 may supply D (6 bases each). TRBV5-3 is an ORF, with its function uncertain. There are 15 residues in the CDR3. Trimming removed 0 bases at V and 1 base at J, with 8 bases between. In DNA, the CDR3 is TGTGCCAGAAGCTTGGTAGGGGGGTCCTACAATGAGCAGTTCTTC. It specifies CARSLVGGSYNEQFF.

The chain links TRBV27 to TRBJ2-5, with 14 bases lining up with TRBD2. Germline assignment: CDR1 MNHEY and CDR2 SMNVEV (reference sequence). CDR3 length: 16 amino acids. The ends lost 5 bases at V and 4 bases at J; junction bases unmatched: 6. The CDR3 sequence: CASSPRTSGGSETQYF. In nucleotides, the CDR3 is TGTGCCAGCAGTCCCAGGACTAGCGGGGGGTCAGAGACCCAGTACTTC.

V is TRBV4-1 and J is TRBJ1-6; D not resolved. From germline, CDR1 is MGHRA and CDR2 YSYEKL. V lost 3 bases and J lost 3, with 15 bases in between. The length of the CDR3 is 17 residues. DNA for the CDR3: TGCGCCAGCAGCCAGGTTCTCGACCAGATCTATAATTCACCCCTCCACTTT. As protein: CASSQVLDQIYNSPLHF.

The V gene is TRBV28, the J gene TRBJ2-3; 8 bases are a match to TRBD2. This CDR3 comprises 14 residues. Germline CDR1 reads MDHEN; CDR2 reads SYDVKM. The V segment lost 6 bases and the J segment 3 bases; nucleotides outside the gene matches: 5. Here the CDR3 DNA reads TGTGCCAGCAGCCTAGCGGGTAGGACAGATACGCAGTATTTT. It codes for CASSLAGRTDTQYF. Filled out from reference TRBV28 and TRBJ2-3, the complete variable domain reads DVKVTQSSRYLVKRTGEKVFLECVQDMDHENMFWYRQDPGLGLRLIYFSYDVKMKEKGDIPEGYSVSREKKERFSLILESASTNQTSMYLCASSLAGRTDTQYFGPGTRLTVL.

As for this clone: The sample holds other DNA sequences that translate to the same CDR3. The gene calls are TRBV11-2 and TRBJ2-7; D unclear. Germline CDR1 is SGHAT and CDR2 is FQNNGV. V gave up 3 bases and J gave up 0 bases, with 6 bases separating them. The CDR3 is 13 amino acids. CDR3 residues: CASSLAGSYEQYF. The CDR3 coding sequence is TGTGCCAGCAGCTTGGCTGGCTCCTACGAGCAGTACTTC.

This clone was observed a handful of times. The sample has other DNA sequences that encode this CDR3 too. The chain recombines TRBV13 with TRBJ1-2; the match to TRBD1 covers 8 bases. This CDR3 contains 14 residues. Losses at the gene ends were 5 bases for V and 4 bases for J; bases not matched to a gene: 6. Per the germline V gene, CDR1 is PRHDT and CDR2 is FYEKMQ (reference sequence). The CDR3: CASSPGQGGYGYTF. The CDR3 coding sequence is TGTGCCAGCAGCCCCGGACAGGGAGGCTATGGCTACACCTTC.

V is TRBV19 and J is TRBJ1-5, with TRBD1 identical over 7 bases. Germline V gene data show CDR1 as LNHDA and CDR2 as SQIVND (reference sequence). J lost 7 bases, V lost 5 bases, and 11 bases had no gene match. This CDR3 is built from 15 residues. The CDR3 DNA follows: TGTGCCAGTAGTCTCGACAGGGAAGGCGTACAGCCCCAGCATTTT. This codes for CASSLDREGVQPQHF.

J is TRBJ2-1 and V is TRBV14, with unresolved D. There are 15 residues in the CDR3. The V end was cut by 4 bases, the J end by 1 base, with 11 bases between. Germline lookup yields CDR1 SGHDN and CDR2 FVKESK. The chain's CDR3 is CASSRWGSSYNEQFF. CDR3 DNA: TGTGCCAGCAGCCGTTGGGGATCGTCCTACAATGAGCAGTTCTTC. Drawing the rest from reference TRBV14 and TRBJ2-1, the complete variable domain is EAGVTQFPSHSVIEKGQTVTLRCDPISGHDNLYWYRRVMGKEIKFLLHFVKESKQDESGMPNNRFLAERTGGTYSTLKVQPAELEDSGVYFCASSRWGSSYNEQFFGPGTRLTVL.

The chain links TRBV13 to TRBJ2-7; tentatively, D is TRBD2 (6 bases). The CDR3 runs to 15 residues. Trimming removed 1 base from V and 3 bases from J, with 13 bases in between. The V gene's germline CDR1 is PRHDT and CDR2 FYEKMQ (reference sequence). CDR3 sequence (DNA): TGTGCCAGCAGCTTAGCGGGGACGGGAGACTACGAGCAGTACTTC. This encodes CASSLAGTGDYEQYF.

This chain connects TRBV9 to TRBJ1-2; TRBD1 might be the D (5 bases). Germline V gene sequence: CDR1 SGDLS, CDR2 YYNGEE. Deletions cut 4 bases from V and 5 bases from J, with 18 bases between. The CDR3 is 15 residues long. The CDR3 loop is CASSPPTGPRYGYTF. As DNA, the CDR3 is TGTGCCAGCAGCCCTCCTACGGGGCCTCGGTATGGCTACACCTTC.

The chain uses TRBV7-9 and TRBJ1-2, with D possibly being TRBD1 (6 bases). V was cut by 5 bases and J by 4 bases, with 8 bases left in between. Germline V gives CDR1 SEHNR, CDR2 FQNEAQ (reference sequence). The length of the CDR3 is 12 residues. CDR3 nucleotide sequence: TGTGCCAGCAGCCGGACAGCCTATGGCTACACCTTC. Encoded protein: CASSRTAYGYTF.

The V call is TRBV9, the J call TRBJ2-3; D remains ambiguous. Germline CDR1 and CDR2: SGDLS and YYNGEE. This CDR3 is 16 amino acids long. Trimming cost V 0 bases and J 7 bases, with 18 bases left between them. The CDR3 coding sequence is TGTGCCAGCAGCGTAGGTGTCTTGGCCGCCAACCATACGCAGTATTTT. Protein sequence: CASSVGVLAANHTQYF.

This clone was seen only a few times. Other DNA sequences from this sample encode an identical CDR3 as well. CDR3 coding DNA: TGTGCCAGTAGTATCGGGAACACTGAAGCTTTCTTT. It encodes CASSIGNTEAFF. This chain connects TRBV19 to TRBJ1-1, with no clear D. Germline V lookup: CDR1 LNHDA, CDR2 SQIVND (reference sequence). This CDR3 region has 12 residues. V gave up 3 bases and J gave up 1 base, with 3 bases separating them.

The chain carries TRBV18 and TRBJ2-7; D is undetermined. CDR1 is KGHSH, CDR2 LQKENI, per germline. CDR3 length equals 16 residues. Between the trimmed V and J ends, which lost 6 bases and 0 bases, there was a span of 18 bases. The CDR3, as DNA: TGTGCCAGCTCCTCTATGAGCGACGCTAACTCCTACGAGCAGTACTTC. Protein sequence: CASSSMSDANSYEQYF.

The CDR3 coding sequence is TGTGCCAGCAGCATGACAGGCAACTCCTACGAGCAGTACTTC. This translates into CASSMTGNSYEQYF. The genes are TRBV6-1 and TRBJ2-7; TRBD1 might be the D (6 bases). CDR1 is MNHNS and CDR2 is SASEGT in the germline V gene. With 6 bases removed from V and 0 bases from J, the gap between germline ends came to 12 bases. The CDR3 consists of 14 residues.

The chain links TRBV11-2 to TRBJ2-3; 7 bases fit TRBD1. Germline lookup yields CDR1 SGHAT and CDR2 FQNNGV. The CDR3 totals 16 residues. With V trimmed by 0 bases and J by 2 bases, 5 bases remained unmatched. In nucleotides, the CDR3 is TGTGCCAGCAGCTTAGATCCCGGACAGGTCACAGATACGCAGTATTTT. It specifies CASSLDPGQVTDTQYF.

The V and J genes are TRBV27 and TRBJ2-1; 13 bases fit TRBD2. Germline trimming cut 6 bases from V and 7 bases from J; bases unmatched to any gene: 9. Germline-derived CDR1 and CDR2 are MNHEY and SMNVEV (reference sequence). This CDR3 comprises 16 residues. The CDR3 region is CASSLLAGGLGNEQFF. The CDR3 bases are TGTGCCAGCAGCCTACTAGCGGGAGGGTTAGGTAATGAGCAGTTCTTC.

J is TRBJ2-7 and V is TRBV21-1; no check of the table's D call, TRBD1, against the DNA was made. TRBV21-1 corresponds to a pseudogene. The CDR3 spans 17 residues. CDR3 residues: CASSKSRGGRGSYEQYF. CDR3 DNA sequence: TGTGCCAGCAGCAAAAGTCGTGGCGGCAGGGGTTCCTACGAGCAGTACTTC.

This clone was detected a few times. Other DNA sequences in the sample encode the same CDR3. V is TRBV5-1 and J is TRBJ2-3; TRBD2 aligns across 15 bases. The CDR3 consists of 17 residues. Germline V CDR1 and CDR2: SGHRS, YFSETQ. After removal of 4 bases from V and 2 bases from J, the junction contained 5 bases not matched to a gene. CDR3: CASSPGLAGGTTDTQYF. CDR3 nucleotides: TGCGCCAGCAGCCCGGGACTAGCGGGAGGCACCACAGATACGCAGTATTTT.

The chain has TRBV2 and TRBJ1-6, with D hard to call. Trimming removed 9 bases at V and 6 bases at J, with 15 bases between. The CDR3 runs to 14 residues. The germline V gene has CDR1 SNHLY and CDR2 FYNNEI. CDR3 DNA: TGTGCCAGAGGACCGAATCCCCGTAATTCACCCCTCCACTTT. It codes for CARGPNPRNSPLHF.

The chain couples TRBV21-1 to TRBJ2-7; TRBD1 is the table's D call and was not checked against the DNA. TRBV21-1 is shown as a pseudogene. The CDR3 totals 11 residues. The CDR3 region has the DNA TGTGCCAGCAGCAAAGAAGGGACAGAGTACTTC. Translated, it gives CASSKEGTEYF.

The V gene is TRBV18, the J gene TRBJ1-4; D unresolved. Germline CDR1 and CDR2: KGHSH and LQKENI. There are 13 residues in the CDR3. With 3 bases removed from V and 5 bases from J, the gap between germline ends came to 7 bases. CDR3 in amino acids: CASSPNGNEKLFF. CDR3 DNA sequence: TGTGCCAGCTCACCGAATGGGAATGAAAAACTGTTTTTT.

This chain links TRBV7-9 with TRBJ2-4, with D perhaps given as TRBD1 or TRBD2 (5 bases each). The CDR3 loop spans 13 amino acids. CDR1 is SEHNR, CDR2 FQNEAQ, per germline (reference sequence). V was cut by 5 bases and J by 8 bases, with 13 bases left in between. CDR3 residues: CASSHLGADIQYF. DNA for the CDR3: TGTGCCAGCAGCCACCTCGGGGCGGACATTCAGTACTTC.

The chain joins TRBV11-2 to TRBJ2-3, with D perhaps TRBD2 (7 bases). The CDR3 runs to 19 residues. V shed 0 bases and J shed 2 bases, with 21 bases lying between them. Germline CDR1 is SGHAT and CDR2 is FQNNGV. CDR3 loop: CASSLEGGTSLELTDTQYF. CDR3 DNA sequence: TGTGCCAGCAGCTTAGAGGGGGGGACATCGTTAGAACTCACAGATACGCAGTATTTT.

This chain links TRBV7-9 with TRBJ1-1; 7 nucleotides line up with TRBD1. This CDR3 has 13 residues. Trimming took 5 bases from V and 6 from J; bases not matched to a gene: 6. Germline CDR1 is SEHNR and CDR2 is FQNEAQ (reference sequence). The CDR3 DNA reads TGTGCCAGCAGCGTCGACAGGGCCCCTGAAGCTTTCTTT. It translates to CASSVDRAPEAFF.

The chain has TRBV19 and TRBJ2-1; TRBD1 matches at 9 bases. CDR1 is LNHDA, CDR2 SQIVND, per germline (reference sequence). The CDR3 contains 15 residues. The ends lost 5 bases at V and 8 bases at J; junction bases unmatched: 10. The CDR3: CASSSTGGHFDEQFF. CDR3 bases: TGTGCCAGTAGTTCAACAGGGGGCCACTTCGATGAGCAGTTCTTC.

The chain recombines TRBV4-1 with TRBJ1-5, with 12 bases lining up with TRBD1. Germline V gene lookup returns CDR1 MGHRA and CDR2 YSYEKL. The CDR3 is 17 amino acids. Losses at the gene ends were 1 base for V and 6 bases for J; bases not matched to a gene: 7. CDR3 region: CASSQGSGTGGGQPQHF. The CDR3 DNA follows: TGCGCCAGCAGCCAAGGGTCCGGGACAGGGGGCGGTCAGCCCCAGCATTTT.

This rearrangement joins TRBV2 to TRBJ1-2; D not certain. With 6 bases removed from V and 0 bases from J, the gap between germline ends came to 17 bases. CDR1 and CDR2 (germline): SNHLY, FYNNEI. The CDR3 has 16 residues. Written as DNA, the CDR3 is TGTGCCAGCAGGGGGTTGCCAGGTCCCTCTAACTATGGCTACACCTTC. It specifies CASRGLPGPSNYGYTF.

In its sample, this clone was seen once. The chain is built from TRBV5-5 and TRBJ1-1; D is unresolved. V was cut by 4 bases and J by 1 base, with 11 bases left in between. CDR3 length: 14 residues. Germline CDR1 SGHKS, CDR2 YYEKEE (reference sequence). This chain's CDR3 is CASSRVTGNTEAFF. In nucleotides, the CDR3 is TGTGCCAGCAGCAGGGTCACGGGGAACACTGAAGCTTTCTTT.